The 4 T cell receptor beta chains below all came from one sample that was sequenced in a study of blood T cell repertoires in COVID-19. Produced via immunoSEQ multiplex PCR; TCRdb's table is partial and in-frame only. The table records over 85,000 clones, 75% to 95% of them present only once. Sample: peripheral blood. The receptors stem from a human donor with active COVID-19. The donor label of this sample is uncertain.

This clone was seen only once. The rearrangement joins TRBV2 to TRBJ1-5; 8 nucleotides agree with TRBD1. The V segment lost 6 bases and the J segment 5 bases; nucleotides outside the gene matches: 0. From germline, CDR1 is SNHLY and CDR2 FYNNEI. The CDR3 runs 12 residues. The CDR3 is CASRTGDQPQHF. Here the CDR3 DNA reads TGTGCCAGCAGGACAGGGGATCAGCCCCAGCATTTT.

This chain connects TRBV27 to TRBJ1-3, with a possible D match to TRBD1 (5 bases). Per germline, CDR1 MNHEY and CDR2 SMNVEV (reference sequence). Trimming removed 3 bases from V and 4 bases from J, with 10 bases in between. CDR3 length equals 14 residues. The CDR3 spells CASSFQGPGNTIYF. The CDR3 DNA reads as TGTGCCAGCAGTTTTCAGGGCCCCGGAAACACCATATATTTT.

The chain couples TRBV6-5 to TRBJ2-7, with TRBD1 matching 8 bases. This CDR3 contains 15 residues. Unmatched junction bases numbered 3, after V lost 0 bases and J lost 2 bases. Germline CDR1 MNHEY, CDR2 SVGAGI. CDR3 sequence reads: CASSYSQGATYEQYF. CDR3 DNA sequence: TGTGCCAGCAGTTACTCTCAGGGGGCAACCTACGAGCAGTACTTC.

V and J are TRBV12-3 or TRBV12-4 and TRBJ1-2, with D perhaps TRBD1 (5 bases). CDR3 length: 13 amino acids. V lost 4 bases, J lost 5 bases, and 11 bases lay in between. The CDR3 spells CASSSAGLYGYTF. The CDR3 nucleotides are TGTGCCAGCAGTTCGGCGGGGCTATATGGCTACACCTTC.